This T cell receptor beta chain was profiled in a study of T-cell reconstitution after alpha-beta-depleted transplantation in children. Preparation of the TCRbeta library involved a method that used unique molecular identifiers. TCRdb passed the PCR reads through MiXCR, listing each CDR3 protein once. The sample carries about 580,000 distinct CDR3 sequences, under 30% recorded once. General study points: Most T-cell counts and diversity one year after the transplant came from T cells that were newly produced. By about two months after transplant, alpha-beta T cells reportedly arose from several hundred graft clones that had expanded. At day 60, the high TCRbeta diversity found in some patients originated from recipient T cells and thymic progenitors that had survived.

This clonotype was observed many times. Its antigen remains unidentified. The V and J ends lost 4 bases and 8 bases respectively, with 17 bases between them. The CDR3 sequence is 14 residues long. Germline values: CDR1 SGHNT, CDR2 YYREEE (reference sequence). The clonotype comes from a boy under three years old who had a stem cell transplant for acute myeloid leukemia, so the T cells may come from the graft donor. V gene TRBV5-4 combines with J gene TRBJ2-3; a possible D gene is TRBD2 (7 bases). The sample in question was PBMCs, mostly from graft donor cells, obtained 360 days after TCRalphabeta/CD19-depleted stem cell transplant. The CDR3 DNA follows: TGTGCCAGCAGCCCGACTGGGAGGGGGGCTACGCAGTATTTT. It encodes CASSPTGRGATQYF.